This T cell receptor (beta chain) was sequenced for a study of T-cell memory formation after mild COVID-19. Study in general: The study found TCR clusters largely donor specific.

Study-wide findings and caveats: A balance of CD4 and CD8 characterized clones contracting day 15 to 85, whereas later expanders leaned CD4+.

TCR alpha and TCR beta cDNA libraries with sample barcodes and UMIs came from 5'RACE using constant-segment primers. TCRdb re-analysed the 5' RACE reads in MiXCR, keeping a single row per CDR3 protein. The data hold about 110,000 distinct CDR3 sequences, with around an eighth observed a single time. With regard to this clonotype: The antigen remains undetermined.

V shed 6 bases and J shed 5 bases, with 13 bases lying between them. The CDR3 is 12 residues long. Germline CDR1 reads SQVTM; CDR2 reads ANQGSEA. V gene TRBV29-1 combines with J gene TRBJ1-1; D may be TRBD1 (5 bases). The sample comprised PBMCs or a T cell subset sorted from them (not recorded which). This clonotype was obtained from a young man who had mild COVID-19 (a few samples of this study predate the infection). Cell type and time point are not known. CDR3 sequence: CSVLGEPTEAFF. CDR3 in DNA: TGCAGCGTGCTAGGGGAACCGACTGAAGCTTTCTTT.